Presented here are 28 T cell receptor beta chains from one specimen sequenced in a study of cytomegalovirus exposure and HLA in healthy donors. PCR used 60 Vbeta primers and 13 Jbeta primers. Assay used: immunoSEQ multiplex PCR; TCRdb lists only in-frame clones, some missing. The sample yields tens of thousands of clones, of which the top ten take up approximately 3.8%. Sample: PBMCs. The receptors were gathered from a female donor in good health and CMV-seropositive.

The chain employs TRBV2 and TRBJ1-5, with a tentative D call TRBD1 (6 bases). The CDR3 is 15 amino acids. In germline, CDR1 is SNHLY, CDR2 FYNNEI. Trimming left V 3 bases short and J 7 bases short, with 16 bases between. CDR3 in amino acids: CASSEGGLGGQPQHF. The CDR3 DNA sequence: TGTGCCAGCAGTGAGGGGGGGTTAGGGGGACAGCCCCAGCATTTT.

The V call is TRBV5-1, the J call TRBJ1-1, with D perhaps matching TRBD1 (5 bases). The V end lost 0 bases, the J end lost 2 bases, and 14 bases lay between the germline ends. The CDR3 has 16 amino acids. CDR1 and CDR2 (germline): SGHRS, YFSETQ. As DNA, the CDR3 is TGCGCCAGCAGCTTGGGGCTGACAGCGTCCAACACTGAAGCTTTCTTT. Translating gives CASSLGLTASNTEAFF.

This chain connects TRBV5-6 to TRBJ2-7; 10 nucleotides agree with TRBD2. This CDR3 comprises 14 residues. V was clipped by 6 bases and J by 2 bases; unmatched bases: 5. Germline loops: CDR1 SGHDT, CDR2 YYEEEE. CDR3 sequence (DNA): TGTGCCAGCATGGAAAGCGGGGGGGCCTACGAGCAGTACTTC. It translates to CASMESGGAYEQYF.

The CDR3 bases are TGTGCCAGCAGCTTTTCGGCAGGGCCGGACGAGCAGTACTTC. Translating gives CASSFSAGPDEQYF. V is TRBV7-6 and J is TRBJ2-7; D is possibly TRBD1 (5 bases). The CDR3 is 14 residues long. Trimming removed 3 bases from V and 5 bases from J, with 14 bases in between. Germline CDR1 is SGHVS and CDR2 is FNYEAQ.

The rearrangement links TRBV18 to TRBJ2-5; 14 positions match TRBD2. The trim removed 6 bases at V and 4 bases at J, leaving 4 bases unmatched. Per the germline V gene, CDR1 is KGHSH and CDR2 is LQKENI. This CDR3 has 15 residues. CDR3 in DNA: TGTGCCAGCTCTACCGGGACTAGCGGGAGAGAGACCCAGTACTTC. Translating gives CASSTGTSGRETQYF.

The rearrangement links TRBV5-3 to TRBJ2-1, with a tentative D call TRBD2 (5 bases). TRBV5-3 qualifies as an ORF whose function is uncertain. The CDR3 extends over 15 amino acids. Trimming removed 4 bases at V and 7 bases at J, with 18 bases between. The CDR3 loop is CARSLDYSYSNEQFF. The CDR3 region has the DNA TGTGCCAGAAGCCTCGACTATTCCTATTCTAATGAGCAGTTCTTC.

The chain links TRBV6-5 to TRBJ1-3; TRBD1 matches at 8 bases. CDR1 MNHEY and CDR2 SVGAGI come from the germline V gene. The CDR3 is 13 amino acids. J was trimmed by 7 bases and V by 7 bases; bases with no gene match: 6. CDR3 protein: CASTTGGRNTIYF. The CDR3 bases are TGTGCCAGCACTACAGGGGGACGGAACACCATATATTTT.

J is TRBJ1-1 and V is TRBV9; 7 nucleotides line up with TRBD1. CDR1 and CDR2 (germline): SGDLS, YYNGEE. This CDR3 has 14 amino acids. V was pared by 3 bases and J by 5 bases, with 7 bases of the junction left unmatched. The CDR3 DNA reads TGTGCCAGCAGCGCATCAGGGGGTTTTACTGAAGCTTTCTTT. Its protein product is CASSASGGFTEAFF.

The chain is built from TRBV7-6 and TRBJ2-1; maybe TRBD2 (5 bases). Trimming cost V 2 bases and J 10 bases, with 15 bases left between them. This CDR3 spans 14 amino acids. The germline CDR1 and CDR2 sequences are SGHVS and FNYEAQ. The CDR3 DNA reads as TGTGCCAGCAGCTTACCCACTGGGAGAATGGAGCAGTTCTTC. This gives the protein CASSLPTGRMEQFF.

V and J are TRBV4-1 and TRBJ2-5; 9 nucleotides align to TRBD2. The J call may be in error: the DNA end matches TRBJ2-7 better. The CDR3 sequence is 17 residues long. The germline V gene encodes CDR1 MGHRA and CDR2 YSYEKL. In nucleotides, the CDR3 is TGCGCCAGCAGCCAAAAGATAGCGGGGGCATCCCCCTACGAGCAGTACTTC. Translating gives CASSQKIAGASPYEQYF.

V usage is TRBV7-2 and J usage is TRBJ1-2; 11 nucleotides align to TRBD1. Germline V gene data show CDR1 as SGHTA and CDR2 as FQGNSA. This CDR3 has 13 residues. The V gene end was trimmed by 4 bases and the J gene end by 8 bases; junction bases not matched to a gene: 3. CDR3 sequence reads: CASSSGQGGGYTF. The DNA of the CDR3 is TGTGCCAGCAGCTCGGGACAGGGGGGCGGCTACACCTTC.

The chain combines TRBV21-1 with TRBJ2-2; whether TRBD1, the table's D call, matches the DNA was not checked. TRBV21-1 corresponds to a pseudogene. The length of the CDR3 is 16 residues. Here the CDR3 reads CASSKDVQGRSGELFF. The CDR3 DNA reads as TGTGCCAGCAGCAAAGATGTGCAGGGTAGGTCCGGGGAGCTGTTTTTT.

The V and J genes are TRBV4-1 and TRBJ2-2, with D unclear. The CDR3 spans 12 residues. Trimming removed 1 base at V and 9 bases at J, with 6 bases between. CDR1 and CDR2 from the germline V gene are MGHRA and YSYEKL. CDR3 sequence: CASSQAGRELFF. The CDR3 DNA follows: TGCGCCAGCAGCCAAGCCGGTAGGGAGCTGTTTTTT.

V usage is TRBV6-1 and J usage is TRBJ1-2; TRBD1 aligns across 7 bases. There are 15 residues in the CDR3. Germline V lookup: CDR1 MNHNS, CDR2 SASEGT. The V gene end was trimmed by 2 bases and the J gene end by 2 bases; junction bases not matched to a gene: 5. In DNA form, the CDR3 reads TGTGCCAGCAGTGAACCCGGGACAGCGAACTATGGCTACACCTTC. Protein: CASSEPGTANYGYTF.

The chain combines TRBV28 with TRBJ2-5, with D tentatively TRBD1 (5 bases). The germline V gene encodes CDR1 MDHEN and CDR2 SYDVKM. The CDR3 contains 14 residues. The V gene lost 2 bases and the J gene lost 4 bases, with 11 bases spanning the gap. The CDR3 protein is CASSLGAAVETQYF. As DNA, the CDR3 is TGTGCCAGCAGTTTAGGGGCAGCCGTAGAGACCCAGTACTTC.

The CDR3 sequence: CASSPGLLEQFF. The CDR3 bases are TGTGCCAGTAGTCCCGGACTGTTGGAGCAGTTCTTC. The J gene is TRBJ2-1, the V gene TRBV19; possibly TRBD2 for D (5 bases). Looked up from germline, CDR1 is LNHDA and CDR2 is SQIVND (reference sequence). Trimming stripped 5 bases from V and 10 bases from J, with 12 bases between. This CDR3 has 12 amino acids.

The rearrangement uses TRBV4-1 and TRBJ2-7; TRBD1 agrees at 11 bases. Per the germline V gene, CDR1 is MGHRA and CDR2 is YSYEKL. The ends lost 1 base at V and 5 bases at J; junction bases unmatched: 13. The CDR3 has 18 amino acids. The CDR3 coding sequence is TGCGCCAGCAGCCAAGCTGGGTTAATCGGACAGGGGGCCCACGAGCAGTACTTC. Encoded protein: CASSQAGLIGQGAHEQYF.

The chain links TRBV4-3 to TRBJ1-4; possibly TRBD1 for D (5 bases). Germline assignment: CDR1 LGHNA and CDR2 YSLEER. CDR3 size: 16 residues. Trimming left V 3 bases short and J 5 bases short, with 16 bases between. The CDR3 coding sequence is TGCGCCAGCAGCCAGGACCCAGGGCGGCGAAATGAAAAACTGTTTTTT. Translated: CASSQDPGRRNEKLFF.

The chain has TRBV14 and TRBJ2-5; perhaps TRBD2 as D (7 bases). Germline values: CDR1 SGHDN, CDR2 FVKESK. The V and J ends lost 2 bases and 2 bases respectively, with 15 bases between them. The CDR3 has 16 residues. The CDR3: CASSQFRGGLQETQYF. The DNA for the CDR3 is TGTGCCAGCAGCCAATTCAGGGGAGGGTTGCAAGAGACCCAGTACTTC.

The gene calls are TRBV19 and TRBJ2-7; 11 bases are a match to TRBD2. CDR1 and CDR2 from the germline V gene are LNHDA and SQIVND (reference sequence). J was trimmed by 4 bases and V by 2 bases; bases with no gene match: 10. The CDR3 totals 17 residues. The CDR3 reads CASSIKTSGTRFYEQYF. CDR3 bases: TGTGCCAGTAGTATAAAGACTAGCGGGACAAGATTTTACGAGCAGTACTTC.

The genes are TRBV10-1 and TRBJ2-3; D perhaps matches TRBD1 (6 bases). This CDR3 is built from 13 residues. The ends were cut back, 6 bases at V and 9 bases at J, with 16 bases in the middle. CDR1 is WNHNN and CDR2 is SYGVQD in the germline V gene (reference sequence). CDR3 DNA sequence: TGCGCCAGCAGCCGTCAGGGCAGGGGCACGCAGTATTTT. This translates into CASSRQGRGTQYF.

V gene TRBV6-5 combines with J gene TRBJ2-7; 9 nucleotides align to TRBD2. V shed 6 bases and J 7 bases; nucleotides not matched to a gene: 13. This CDR3 region has 15 residues. Germline CDR1 reads MNHEY; CDR2 reads SVGAGI. For the CDR3, the DNA is TGTGCCAGCAGGGATAGCGGGGGCCTATTTGTTGAGCAGTACTTC. This codes for CASRDSGGLFVEQYF.

The genes are TRBV4-1 and TRBJ2-5; the D gene is possibly TRBD2 (7 bases). The ends were cut back, 1 base at V and 5 bases at J, with 17 bases in the middle. CDR1 and CDR2 from the germline V gene are MGHRA and YSYEKL. The CDR3 length is 16 residues. CDR3 in amino acids: CASSQVEKGRGETQYF. CDR3 nucleotides: TGCGCCAGCAGCCAAGTAGAAAAGGGGAGGGGGGAGACCCAGTACTTC.

The CDR3: CASSLDPLSSYEQYF. The CDR3 nucleotides read TGTGCCAGCAGCTTAGATCCCCTGAGCTCCTACGAGCAGTACTTC. The chain combines TRBV7-2 with TRBJ2-7; no clear D. This CDR3 comprises 15 residues. Germline CDR1 and CDR2: SGHTA and FQGNSA. The V end lost 1 base, the J end lost 0 bases, and 10 bases lay between the germline ends.

The chain couples TRBV7-2 to TRBJ1-6; D is uncertain. In germline, CDR1 is SGHTA, CDR2 FQGNSA. This CDR3 comprises 13 residues. The germline V and J ends were trimmed by 0 bases and 7 bases, with 4 bases remaining between them. CDR3 loop: CASSLASNSPLHF. The CDR3 DNA reads as TGTGCCAGCAGCTTAGCGAGCAATTCACCCCTCCACTTT.

This chain links TRBV6-5 with TRBJ2-3, with a tentative D call TRBD1 (6 bases). The CDR3 spans 14 residues. The germline V and J ends were trimmed by 2 bases and 5 bases, with 11 bases remaining between them. Germline V gene sequence: CDR1 MNHEY, CDR2 SVGAGI. DNA for the CDR3: TGTGCCAGCAGTTACCCAACAGGGAAAGATACGCAGTATTTT. Its protein product is CASSYPTGKDTQYF.

The V and J genes are TRBV5-6 and TRBJ2-6; D call uncertain. Germline-derived CDR1 and CDR2 are SGHDT and YYEEEE. V was clipped by 2 bases and J by 2 bases, with 8 bases between them. The CDR3 is 15 residues long. CDR3 sequence (DNA): TGTGCCAGCAGCTTCTCCGTTGCTGGGGCCAACGTCCTGACTTTC. Translating it yields CASSFSVAGANVLTF.

The chain couples TRBV6-5 to TRBJ1-1; TRBD1 matches at 8 bases. The CDR3 is made up of 16 amino acids. Germline CDR1 and CDR2: MNHEY and SVGAGI. Losses at the gene ends were 2 bases for V and 1 base for J; bases not matched to a gene: 6. The CDR3, as DNA: TGTGCCAGCAGTTACGGGTGGACAGGGAGGAACACTGAAGCTTTCTTT. This gives the protein CASSYGWTGRNTEAFF.